This TCR beta chain was sequenced during a study of shared clonotypes between healthy human individuals. Regarding the study as a whole: Clonotypes shared by all four sorted-subset donors had higher generation probabilities than non-shared clonotypes. What naive subsets generally showed was a larger estimated richness than memory subsets showed.

In the case of this clone: Its antigen is unknown.

TCRdb keeps only in-frame clones here, not all; method: immunoSEQ multiplex PCR. Counted here are 600,000 to 700,000 clones, around three quarters occurring once; the ten biggest clones make up roughly 1.9%. The CDR3 runs to 18 residues. The chain has TRBV21-1 and TRBJ2-6; TRBD2, the D gene given by the table, was not confirmed from the DNA. TRBV21-1 is assigned pseudogene status. The sequence was obtained from a woman aged 25-40 years in good health. The source material was memory CD4+ T cells sorted from blood. Documented subset: CD45RA-negative fraction. CDR3 region: CASSTRRGRRSGANVLTF. The DNA of the CDR3 is TGTGCCAGCAGCACCAGGCGGGGCCGCAGGTCCGGGGCCAACGTCCTGACTTTC.